The clone carrying this TCR beta chain was recorded once. Its antigen is unidentified. The method was immunoSEQ multiplex PCR; TCRdb's version includes in-frame clones alone and lacks a portion of them. The sample holds 9,500 to 11,000 clones, roughly 89% seen once. The data were taken from a study of T cell clonotyping in hematopoietic cell transplantation. Broader study findings: Graft donor and pretransplant recipient Inverse Simpson Index values predicted broader posttransplant TCR diversity. Pathologically expanded recipient clonotypes increased progressively from day 30 to day 180 as diversity fell. Without cell sorting, CD4 versus CD8 contributions remain unresolved.

Trimming shortened V by 3 bases and J by 3 bases, and 9 bases separated the two germline ends. Germline V gene sequence: CDR1 SEHNR, CDR2 FQNEAQ (reference sequence). The CDR3 has 13 amino acids. Recipient blood drawn about 28 days pretransplant and days 30, 100, 180 after. Here the sequenced sample was PBMCs, taken 180 days after allogeneic stem cell transplant. The chain links TRBV7-9 to TRBJ2-7; the D gene is possibly TRBD1 (6 bases). This TCR came from a male patient aged 60-70 years who had an allogeneic stem cell transplant from an unrelated donor, so the T cells may come from the graft donor. Some clones in this sample may be carry-over from other donors' samples. For the CDR3, the DNA is TGTGCCAGCAGCTTCCAGGGACACTACGAGCAGTACTTC. As protein: CASSFQGHYEQYF.